The 19 T cell receptor beta chains below were found in one sample sequenced in a study of CD8 T cells in ankylosing spondylitis. A single record per CDR3 protein comes from TCRdb applying MiXCR to the 5' RACE reads. Altogether some 240,000 distinct CDR3 sequences are present, 15% to 20% being singletons, with the ten largest covering under 40%. The sequencing input was blood, either unsorted or a sorted T cell fraction (not recorded which). All receptors derive from a male donor with ankylosing spondylitis or in good health (not recorded which).

This clonotype was observed many times. The J gene is TRBJ2-1, the V gene TRBV5-6; the D gene could be TRBD1 or TRBD2 (5 bases each). V lost 0 bases and J 9 bases, leaving 13 bases between the germline ends. Germline loops: CDR1 SGHDT, CDR2 YYEEEE. The CDR3 consists of 14 residues. The CDR3 bases are TGTGCCAGCAGCTTGGCGAGGGGCCCAGGTGAGCAGTTCTTC. Protein product: CASSLARGPGEQFF.

This clonotype has a count of ten or more. One end of the junction fails to match germline, which may point to a read error. This chain joins TRBV12-3 or TRBV12-4 and TRBJ2-3; 7 bases are a match to TRBD2. The CDR3 is made up of 14 amino acids. The CDR3, as DNA: TGCGCCAGCAGTCTGGGAGGGGGCACAGATACGCAGTATTTT. Protein product: CASSLGGGTDTQYF.

This clonotype was seen many times. The V and J genes are TRBV20-1 and TRBJ2-3; D remains unclear. Germline assignment: CDR1 DFQATT and CDR2 SNEGSKA (reference sequence). This CDR3 spans 12 amino acids. V was shortened by 6 bases and J by 2 bases, with 9 bases between the two germline ends. CDR3: CSARGTTDTQYF. CDR3 DNA: TGCAGTGCCCGAGGAACCACAGATACGCAGTATTTT.

This clonotype was counted a few times. The junction does not match germline at one end; this may be a read error. J is TRBJ2-3 and V is TRBV28, with D perhaps matching TRBD2 (6 bases). This CDR3 contains 13 residues. Germline loops: CDR1 MDHEN, CDR2 SYDVKM. CDR3 DNA: TGTGCCAGCAGTTCACTGGGGCCCTCGGGAGAGGATTTT. Its translation is CASSSLGPSGEDF.

Ten or more counts support this clonotype. The rearrangement uses TRBV19 and TRBJ2-7; D is possibly TRBD1 (5 bases). This CDR3 is 14 amino acids long. Trimming left V 1 base short and J 1 base short, with 8 bases between. CDR1 is LNHDA, CDR2 SQIVND, per germline (reference sequence). CDR3 residues: CASSIADSSYEQYF. CDR3 in DNA: TGTGCCAGTAGTATAGCTGACAGTTCCTACGAGCAGTACTTC.

The V and J genes are TRBV5-4 and TRBJ1-2; 8 bases map to TRBD1. After removal of 0 bases from V and 8 bases from J, the junction contained 12 bases not matched to a gene. Germline V gene data show CDR1 as SGHNT and CDR2 as YYREEE (reference sequence). This CDR3 is 16 amino acids long. The CDR3 here is CASSLEDVGTGQGYTF. Here the CDR3 DNA reads TGTGCCAGCAGCTTGGAGGACGTCGGGACAGGACAAGGCTACACCTTC.

This clonotype was seen more than once but under ten times. This chain joins TRBV5-6 and TRBJ2-7, with D perhaps TRBD1 (6 bases). Germline V gives CDR1 SGHDT, CDR2 YYEEEE. This CDR3 is built from 14 residues. V lost 4 bases, J lost 4 bases, and 15 bases lay in between. The chain's CDR3 is CASSEIQGLYEQYF. CDR3 nucleotide sequence: TGTGCCAGCAGCGAAATCCAGGGGCTTTACGAGCAGTACTTC.

This clonotype was counted at least ten times. The chain couples TRBV12-3 or TRBV12-4 to TRBJ2-1; 13 nucleotides agree with TRBD2. The CDR3 is 16 residues long. The trim removed 2 bases at V and 7 bases at J, leaving 5 bases unmatched. This chain's CDR3 is CASSLTSGRDLNEQFF. CDR3 DNA sequence: TGTGCCAGCAGTTTAACTAGCGGGAGGGATTTGAATGAGCAGTTCTTC.

The chain employs TRBV19 and TRBJ2-5; 13 nucleotides agree with TRBD2. In germline, CDR1 is LNHDA, CDR2 SQIVND (reference sequence). Unmatched junction bases numbered 11, after V lost 5 bases and J lost 2 bases. The CDR3 contains 18 residues. The CDR3 DNA reads TGTGCCAGTAGTGATGGACTAGCGGGAGTTGAGCGGCAAGAGACCCAGTACTTC. It encodes CASSDGLAGVERQETQYF.

This clonotype has more than one count but fewer than ten. The chain combines TRBV27 with TRBJ2-3; D may be TRBD2 (7 bases). The CDR3 consists of 18 residues. Per germline, CDR1 MNHEY and CDR2 SMNVEV (reference sequence). The V gene lost 4 bases and the J gene lost 9 bases, with 29 bases spanning the gap. The CDR3 protein is CASSSPKLGGAVGGTQYF. The CDR3 DNA sequence: TGTGCCAGCAGTTCTCCGAAGTTGGGGGGGGCCGTAGGAGGCACGCAGTATTTT.

The rearrangement uses TRBV12-3 or TRBV12-4 and TRBJ2-2, with D possibly matching TRBD1 (6 bases). The CDR3 is made up of 15 amino acids. Trimming took 4 bases from V and 5 from J, leaving 14 bases between them. The CDR3 coding sequence is TGTGCCAGCAGTTCAACTCCGGGACATACCGGGGAGCTGTTTTTT. Amino acids: CASSSTPGHTGELFF.

This chain uses TRBV20-1 with TRBJ1-1; weak D call: TRBD1 (5 bases). Trimming took off 5 bases at V and 7 bases at J, with 17 bases between the two ends. The germline V gene has CDR1 DFQATT and CDR2 SNEGSKA (reference sequence). The CDR3 totals 13 residues. The DNA for the CDR3 is TGCAGTGCTCCCGGGACTGAAGGCCATGAAGCTTTCTTT. It yields the protein CSAPGTEGHEAFF.

V gene TRBV4-2 combines with J gene TRBJ2-1; 10 bases are shared with TRBD1. V lost 0 bases and J lost 4; bases outside the gene matches: 3. CDR1 is LGHNA, CDR2 YNFKEQ, per germline. The CDR3 has 16 residues. In DNA, the CDR3 is TGTGCCAGCAGCCAAGATACGGACAGGGGGTACAATGAGCAGTTCTTC. This gives the protein CASSQDTDRGYNEQFF.

This clonotype was counted a few times. The chain links TRBV7-2 to TRBJ2-3; possible D gene TRBD2, 5 bases. The ends were cut back, 2 bases at V and 5 bases at J, with 11 bases in the middle. This CDR3 contains 14 residues. Per germline, CDR1 SGHTA and CDR2 FQGNSA. In DNA form, the CDR3 reads TGTGCCAGCAGCTTAAGCGGTACGGGAGATACGCAGTATTTT. Protein sequence: CASSLSGTGDTQYF. The whole variable domain, remainder taken from reference TRBV7-2 and TRBJ2-3, is GAGVSQSPSNKVTEKGKDVELRCDPISGHTALYWYRQSLGQGLEFLIYFQGNSAPDKSGLPSDRFSAERTGGSVSTLTIQRTQQEDSAVYLCASSLSGTGDTQYFGPGTRLTVL.

This clonotype was found a few times. J is TRBJ2-7 and V is TRBV21-1; the table names TRBD1, a call not compared with the DNA. TRBV21-1 is an annotated pseudogene. The CDR3 extends over 14 amino acids. CDR3 sequence (DNA): TGTGCCAGCAGCAAGAACTGGGCGTACTACGAGCAGTACTTC. This encodes CASSKNWAYYEQYF.

In its sample, this clonotype was seen a few times. The V gene is TRBV4-3, the J gene TRBJ2-7; D call uncertain. The CDR3 covers 15 residues. Trimming cost V 0 bases and J 3 bases, with 12 bases left between them. The germline CDR1 and CDR2 sequences are LGHNA and YSLEER. CDR3 protein: CASSQDRNPSYEQYF. In DNA, the CDR3 is TGCGCCAGCAGCCAAGATCGCAACCCGAGCTACGAGCAGTACTTC.

This clonotype was counted at least ten times. This sequence joins TRBV29-1 and TRBJ2-5; 10 bases are shared with TRBD2. The trim removed 3 bases at V and 3 bases at J, leaving 4 bases unmatched. Germline-derived CDR1 and CDR2 are SQVTM and ANQGSEA. The CDR3 is made up of 14 amino acids. The CDR3 coding sequence is TGCAGCGTTGAGGGGACTAGCGTGGAAGAGACCCAGTACTTC. Its protein product is CSVEGTSVEETQYF.

CDR3 bases: TGTGCCAGTCACCGAGTCGACAGGAACACTGAAGCTTTCTTT. As protein: CASHRVDRNTEAFF. The chain has TRBV9 and TRBJ1-1, with D maybe TRBD1 (5 bases). Trimming cost V 8 bases and J 1 base, with 15 bases left between them. This CDR3 spans 14 amino acids. Germline V lookup: CDR1 SGDLS, CDR2 YYNGEE.

This clonotype turned up a few times. The CDR3 coding sequence is TGTGCCAGCAGCTTATCACTACATTACGAGCAGTACTTC. Its protein is CASSLSLHYEQYF. V usage is TRBV7-9 and J usage is TRBJ2-7; D is uncertain. This CDR3 has 13 residues. The ends were cut back, 2 bases at V and 4 bases at J, with 9 bases in the middle. Germline V CDR1 and CDR2: SEHNR, FQNEAQ (reference sequence).